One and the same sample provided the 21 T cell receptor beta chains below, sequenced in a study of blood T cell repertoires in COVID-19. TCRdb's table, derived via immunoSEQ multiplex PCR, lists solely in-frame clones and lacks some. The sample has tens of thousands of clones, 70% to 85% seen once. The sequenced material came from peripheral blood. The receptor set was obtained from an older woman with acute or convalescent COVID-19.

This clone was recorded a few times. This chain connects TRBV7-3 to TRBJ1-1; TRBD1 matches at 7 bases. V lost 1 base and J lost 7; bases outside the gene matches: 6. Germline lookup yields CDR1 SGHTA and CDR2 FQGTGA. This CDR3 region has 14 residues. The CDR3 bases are TGTGCCAGCAGCTTAATAGGACAGGACCATGAAGCTTTCTTT. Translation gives CASSLIGQDHEAFF. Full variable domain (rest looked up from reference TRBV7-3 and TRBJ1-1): GAGVSQTPSNKVTEKGKYVELRCDPISGHTALYWYRQSLGQGPEFLIYFQGTGAADDSGLPNDRFFAVRPEGSVSTLKIQRTERGDSAVYLCASSLIGQDHEAFFGQGTRLTVV.

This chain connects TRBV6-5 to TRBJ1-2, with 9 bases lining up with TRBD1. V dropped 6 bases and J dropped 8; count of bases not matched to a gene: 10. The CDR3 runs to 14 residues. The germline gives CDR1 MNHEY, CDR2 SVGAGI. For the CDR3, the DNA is TGTGCCAGCAGCCGGGACAGGGATGGTGGGGGCTACACCTTC. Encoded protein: CASSRDRDGGGYTF.

For the CDR3, the DNA is TGTGCCTGGAGTGTGTCGAGCGGGCTCTACAATGAGCAGTTCTTC. It translates to CAWSVSSGLYNEQFF. The chain combines TRBV30 with TRBJ2-1, with D perhaps matching TRBD2 (6 bases). CDR1 is GTSNPN, CDR2 SVGIG, per germline (reference sequence). V was cut by 0 bases and J by 3 bases, with 12 bases left in between. The CDR3 loop spans 15 amino acids. Full variable domain (rest looked up from reference TRBV30 and TRBJ2-1): SQTIHQWPATLVQPVGSPLSLECTVEGTSNPNLYWYRQAAGRGLQLLFYSVGIGQISSEVPQNLSASRPQDRQFILSSKKLLLSDSGFYLCAWSVSSGLYNEQFFGPGTRLTVL.

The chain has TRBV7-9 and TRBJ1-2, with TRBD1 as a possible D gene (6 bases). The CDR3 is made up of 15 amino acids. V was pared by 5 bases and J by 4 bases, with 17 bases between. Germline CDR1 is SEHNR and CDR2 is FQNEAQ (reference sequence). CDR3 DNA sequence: TGTGCCAGCAGCCCTACATGGACAGAAGGCTATGGCTACACCTTC. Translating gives CASSPTWTEGYGYTF.

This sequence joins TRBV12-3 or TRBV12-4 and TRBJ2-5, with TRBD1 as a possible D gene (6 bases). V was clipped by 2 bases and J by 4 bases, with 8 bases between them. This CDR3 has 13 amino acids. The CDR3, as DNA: TGTGCCAGCAGTTTAAGGGGGTTAGAGACCCAGTACTTC. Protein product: CASSLRGLETQYF.

The CDR3 loop reads CASSAGLVPGETQYF. CDR3 DNA sequence: TGTGCCAGCAGCGCAGGACTAGTGCCCGGGGAGACCCAGTACTTC. The gene calls are TRBV5-4 and TRBJ2-5; 7 positions agree with TRBD2. The CDR3 contains 15 residues. V dropped 4 bases and J dropped 5; count of bases not matched to a gene: 11. Looked up from germline, CDR1 is SGHNT and CDR2 is YYREEE (reference sequence).

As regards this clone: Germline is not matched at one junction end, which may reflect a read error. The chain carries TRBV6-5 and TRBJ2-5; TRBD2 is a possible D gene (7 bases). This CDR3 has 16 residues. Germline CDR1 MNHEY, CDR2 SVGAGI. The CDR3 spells CARSSGGGGPGETQYF. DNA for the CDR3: TGTGCCCGCAGTTCCGGGGGCGGGGGCCCAGGAGAGACCCAGTACTTC.

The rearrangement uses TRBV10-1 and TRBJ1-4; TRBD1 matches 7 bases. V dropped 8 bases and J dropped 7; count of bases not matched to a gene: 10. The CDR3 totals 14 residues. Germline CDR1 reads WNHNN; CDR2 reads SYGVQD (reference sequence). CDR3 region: CASSKGAYGEKLFF. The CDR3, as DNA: TGCGCCAGCTCCAAGGGGGCTTACGGTGAAAAACTGTTTTTT.

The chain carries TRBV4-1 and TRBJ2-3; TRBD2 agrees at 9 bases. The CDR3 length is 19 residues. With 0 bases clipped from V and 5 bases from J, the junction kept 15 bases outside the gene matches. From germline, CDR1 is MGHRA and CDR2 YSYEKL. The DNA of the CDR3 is TGCGCCAGCAGCCAAGAGAAAGCTGCGGGCGGGGGGGCCCGAGATACGCAGTATTTT. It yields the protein CASSQEKAAGGGARDTQYF.

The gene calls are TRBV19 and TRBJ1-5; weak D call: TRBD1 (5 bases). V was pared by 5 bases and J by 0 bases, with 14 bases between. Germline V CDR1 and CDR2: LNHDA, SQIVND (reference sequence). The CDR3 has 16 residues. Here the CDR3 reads CASSPHWTRSNQPQHF. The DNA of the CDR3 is TGTGCCAGTAGTCCCCACTGGACACGTAGCAATCAGCCCCAGCATTTT. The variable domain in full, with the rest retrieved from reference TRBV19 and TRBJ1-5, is DGGITQSPKYLFRKEGQNVTLSCEQNLNHDAMYWYRQDPGQGLRLIYYSQIVNDFQKGDIAEGYSVSREKKESFPLTVTSAQKNPTAFYLCASSPHWTRSNQPQHFGDGTRLSIL.

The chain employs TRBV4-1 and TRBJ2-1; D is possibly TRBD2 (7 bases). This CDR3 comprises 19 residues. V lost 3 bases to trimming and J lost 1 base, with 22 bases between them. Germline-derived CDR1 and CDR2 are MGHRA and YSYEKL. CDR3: CASSQSGGPGLDSYNEQFF. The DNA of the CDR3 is TGCGCCAGCAGCCAGTCCGGGGGGCCAGGGCTTGATTCCTACAATGAGCAGTTCTTC.

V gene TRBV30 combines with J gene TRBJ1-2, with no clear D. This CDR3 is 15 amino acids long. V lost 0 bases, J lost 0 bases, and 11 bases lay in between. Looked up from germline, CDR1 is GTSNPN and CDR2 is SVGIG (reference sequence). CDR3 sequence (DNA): TGTGCCTGGAGTGTTTTAGCACCCTCTAACTATGGCTACACCTTC. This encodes CAWSVLAPSNYGYTF. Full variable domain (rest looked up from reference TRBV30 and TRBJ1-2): SQTIHQWPATLVQPVGSPLSLECTVEGTSNPNLYWYRQAAGRGLQLLFYSVGIGQISSEVPQNLSASRPQDRQFILSSKKLLLSDSGFYLCAWSVLAPSNYGYTFGSGTRLTVV.

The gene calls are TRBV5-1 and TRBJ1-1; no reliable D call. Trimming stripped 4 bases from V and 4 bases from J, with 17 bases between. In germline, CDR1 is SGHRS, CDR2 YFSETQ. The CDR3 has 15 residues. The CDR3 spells CASSAASGSGTEAFF. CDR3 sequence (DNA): TGCGCCAGCAGCGCCGCCTCCGGGTCGGGCACTGAAGCTTTCTTT. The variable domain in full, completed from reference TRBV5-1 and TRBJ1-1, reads KAGVTQTPRYLIKTRGQQVTLSCSPISGHRSVSWYQQTPGQGLQFLFEYFSETQRNKGNFPGRFSGRQFSNSRSEMNVSTLELGDSALYLCASSAASGSGTEAFFGQGTRLTVV.

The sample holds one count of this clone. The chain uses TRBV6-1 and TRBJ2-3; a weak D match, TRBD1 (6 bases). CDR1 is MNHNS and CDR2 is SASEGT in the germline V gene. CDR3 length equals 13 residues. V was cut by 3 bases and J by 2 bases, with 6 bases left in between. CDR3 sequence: CASSEGATDTQYF. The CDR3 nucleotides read TGTGCCAGCAGTGAGGGGGCCACAGATACGCAGTATTTT.

The CDR3 is CASSYLANTEAFF. As DNA, the CDR3 is TGTGCCAGCAGTTACCTGGCAAACACTGAAGCTTTCTTT. The chain recombines TRBV28 with TRBJ1-1; D uncertain. The germline V gene has CDR1 MDHEN and CDR2 SYDVKM. V was pared by 4 bases and J by 2 bases, with 8 bases between. The CDR3 sequence is 13 residues long.

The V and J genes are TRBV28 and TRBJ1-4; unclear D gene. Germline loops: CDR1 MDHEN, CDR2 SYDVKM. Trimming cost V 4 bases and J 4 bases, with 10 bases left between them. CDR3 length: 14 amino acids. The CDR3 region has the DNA TGTGCCAGCAGTTCTGGCCGGGTTAATGAAAAACTGTTTTTT. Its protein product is CASSSGRVNEKLFF.

CDR3 sequence reads: CASSRGTGSNEKLFF. CDR3 nucleotides: TGTGCCAGCTCACGGGGGACAGGGAGTAATGAAAAACTGTTTTTT. The chain joins TRBV18 to TRBJ1-4; 9 bases fit TRBD1. In germline, CDR1 is KGHSH, CDR2 LQKENI. The CDR3 runs 15 residues. The trim removed 4 bases at V and 4 bases at J, leaving 4 bases unmatched.

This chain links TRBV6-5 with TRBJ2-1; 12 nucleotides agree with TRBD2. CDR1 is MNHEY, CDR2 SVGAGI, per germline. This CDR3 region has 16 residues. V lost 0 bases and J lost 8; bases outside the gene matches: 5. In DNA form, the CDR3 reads TGTGCCAGCAGTTACTCTTTGACTAGCGGGGGCTATGAGCAGTTCTTC. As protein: CASSYSLTSGGYEQFF.

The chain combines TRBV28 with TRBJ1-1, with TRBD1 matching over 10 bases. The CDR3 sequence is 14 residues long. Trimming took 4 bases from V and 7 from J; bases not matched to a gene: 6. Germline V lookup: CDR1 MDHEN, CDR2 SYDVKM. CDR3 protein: CASSSGTGAIEAFF. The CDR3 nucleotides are TGTGCCAGCAGTTCCGGGACAGGGGCGATTGAAGCTTTCTTT.

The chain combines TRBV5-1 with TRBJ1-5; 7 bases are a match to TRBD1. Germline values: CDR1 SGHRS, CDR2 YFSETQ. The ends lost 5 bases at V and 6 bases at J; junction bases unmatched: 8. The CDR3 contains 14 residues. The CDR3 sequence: CASSQTGVGQPQHF. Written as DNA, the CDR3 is TGCGCCAGCAGTCAAACAGGGGTCGGTCAGCCCCAGCATTTT.

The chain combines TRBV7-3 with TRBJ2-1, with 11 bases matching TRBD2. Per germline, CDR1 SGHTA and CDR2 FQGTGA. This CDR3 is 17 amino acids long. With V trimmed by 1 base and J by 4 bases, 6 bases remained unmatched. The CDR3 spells CASSLIPSGGLYNEQFF. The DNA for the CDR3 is TGTGCCAGCAGCTTAATACCTAGCGGGGGGTTATACAATGAGCAGTTCTTC.